Listed here are 6 T cell receptor beta chains from one sample, sequenced in a study of post-analysis software for immune sequencing data (dated by TCRdb to between 2014 and 2017). Summary of the overall study and its limitations: Four or five TRBV segments, including TRBV5-6, TRBV5-1 and TRBV20-1, were significantly more frequent in patients than controls.

Library generation was performed with PCR. Sequenced using an Illumina HiSeq 2500. Unique molecular identifiers were incorporated into TCR beta cDNA libraries to reduce PCR and sequencing biases. TCRdb itself trimmed the public reads at Q25 with fastp, ran MiXCR and retained productive beta chains. Under each unique CDR3 protein, matching rows form one entry showing the most common genes and DNA. Here the sample has about 500,000 distinct CDR3 sequences; roughly 46% occur a single time. Over 10% of the sample rests with the top ten. For these TCRs, the target antigens are not known. The sample was blood. The receptors come from a girl aged 5-17 years with multiple sclerosis.

The V call is TRBV29-1, the J call TRBJ1-4, with 8 bases that match TRBD1. After removal of 4 bases from V and 2 bases from J, the junction contained 0 bases not matched to a gene. The CDR3 loop spans 13 amino acids. Germline CDR1 reads SQVTM; CDR2 reads ANQGSEA. The CDR3 nucleotides read TGCAGCGTTGGGACAGGGACTAATGAAAAACTGTTTTTT. Encoded protein: CSVGTGTNEKLFF.

V is TRBV20-1 and J is TRBJ2-7; D is undetermined. The germline V gene encodes CDR1 DFQATT and CDR2 SNEGSKA (reference sequence). The V and J ends lost 6 bases and 2 bases respectively, with 17 bases between them. This CDR3 contains 14 residues. The CDR3 reads CSAPGKAEPYEQYF. CDR3 sequence (DNA): TGCAGTGCCCCTGGAAAGGCTGAGCCCTACGAGCAGTACTTC.

A word on this clonotype: The junction departs from germline at one end; a sequencing error may be responsible. The V call is TRBV7-2, the J call TRBJ2-3; D possibly corresponds to TRBD2 (7 bases). The CDR3 has 13 amino acids. CDR1 and CDR2 from the germline V gene are SGHTA and FQGNSA. CDR3 loop: CAGARGRLDAQYF. CDR3 bases: TGTGCCGGGGCGCGGGGGCGGCTAGATGCGCAGTATTTT.

The rearrangement uses TRBV20-1 and TRBJ1-5; 9 nucleotides agree with TRBD1. The CDR3 length is 14 residues. Germline V gene lookup returns CDR1 DFQATT and CDR2 SNEGSKA (reference sequence). Trimming removed 1 base from V and 4 bases from J; junction bases left unmatched: 2. This chain's CDR3 is CSARVGQGNQPQHF. For the CDR3, the DNA is TGCAGTGCTAGAGTGGGACAGGGTAATCAGCCCCAGCATTTT.

This chain connects TRBV6-2 or TRBV6-3 to TRBJ1-2; no definite D call. Deletions cut 5 bases from V and 0 bases from J, with 10 bases between. The CDR3 totals 14 residues. Per germline, CDR1 MNHEY and CDR2 SVGEGT. The CDR3 here is CASSHSQANYGYTF. The CDR3 DNA reads as TGTGCCAGCAGTCACAGCCAAGCTAACTATGGCTACACCTTC.

This clonotype came up a few times. This chain links TRBV3-1 with TRBJ2-1; TRBD1 might be the D (5 bases). Germline values: CDR1 LGHDT, CDR2 YNNKEL (reference sequence). V was cut by 1 base and J by 3 bases, with 13 bases left in between. CDR3 length: 16 residues. The CDR3 protein is CASSQATVNLYNEQFF. In nucleotides, the CDR3 is TGTGCCAGCAGCCAAGCGACAGTAAACCTCTACAATGAGCAGTTCTTC.